This T cell receptor (beta chain) emerged from a study of T cell responses to AZD1222 COVID-19 vaccine. General study points: An increase in Spike-specific TCR breadth and depth was observed after two AZD1222 doses. Researchers took repertoire samples only after the peak T cell response had come.

A remark on this clone: No antigen is known for it.

Germline CDR1 is SGHNT and CDR2 is YENEEA. This CDR3 has 17 amino acids. Germline trimming cut 3 bases from V and 2 bases from J; bases unmatched to any gene: 8. Whether given at about 4 or about 12 weeks, second doses were pooled. Profiled with immunoSEQ multiplex PCR; TCRdb holds only in-frame clones, not every one. The sample includes approximately 150,000 clones, around 90% of them seen just once. This TCR was recovered from an adult who received the AZD1222 COVID-19 vaccine. The chain uses TRBV11-3 and TRBJ2-3, with 10 bases that match TRBD2. The sample was peripheral blood, taken 28 days after the second AZD1222 dose. The CDR3 sequence: CASSFLGLADPTDTQYF. The CDR3 DNA reads as TGTGCCAGCAGCTTCCTCGGACTAGCGGACCCCACAGATACGCAGTATTTT.